This T cell receptor (beta chain) was profiled in a study of technical replicates of blood from a few donors (dated 2017 in TCRdb). As regards this clone: Its antigen specificity is not known. Per-base quality was not reported, and no clone a single base away is much larger than it.

As encoded in the germline V gene, CDR1 is SGHTA while CDR2 is FQGNSA. V trim: 2 bases; J trim: 1 base; unmatched bases: 5. Reading from cysteine to phenylalanine, the CDR3 counts 15 amino acids. Only the CDR3 part of the read is kept: 45 bases, read in frame from the first base. The library was obtained by the immunoSEQ multiplex PCR assay. As stored in TCRdb, this immuneACCESS dataset retains in-frame rearrangements with V and J assigned. A fraction of the clones does not appear; measured against another copy, unresolved V genes explain less than half of the discrepancy, and the remainder lacks a known reason. The sample records 55,000 to 70,000 clones, about 90% of which are singletons. About 4.8% of the sample is in the top ten clones.

This receptor chain uses TRBV7-2 and TRBJ2-7, with 7 junctional bases fitting TRBD2. The sample was PBMCs. This receptor was identified in a human donor in good health. Some clones in this sample may be carry-over from other donors' samples. The CDR3 here reads CASSLRAGISYEQYF. The nucleotide sequence reads TGTGCCAGCAGCTTACGAGCGGGGATTTCCTACGAGCAGTACTTC.